This T cell receptor beta chain was recorded in a study of tumor and adjacent non-tumor tissue in lung cancer. Study at large: Patients comprised roughly 12 adenocarcinoma, a couple of squamous cell carcinoma and 1 small cell lung cancer. On average, productive TCRbeta reads reached about 4.17 million per sample.

This CDR3 has 10 amino acids. Germline values: CDR1 MNHNY, CDR2 SVGAGI (reference sequence). A modified ARM-PCR protocol with three rounds of nested PCR amplified TCRbeta. TCRdb ran MiXCR on the multiplex PCR reads and lists one entry per CDR3 protein. The sample consists of fewer than 120,000 distinct CDR3 sequences, about 80% of them appearing once. Concerning this clonotype: One end of the junction is discordant with germline, which a read error may explain.

No cell sorting was done before RNA was extracted from the tissue. This TCR came from a man between 70 and 80 years old with non-small cell lung cancer. The J gene is TRBJ2-1, the V gene TRBV6-6, with D possibly being TRBD2 (5 bases). The specimen sequenced was lung tumor tissue. In nucleotides, the CDR3 is TGTTCCAGCGCTACCTATGAGCGGCTCTTC. This sequence encodes CSSATYERLF.